The clone carrying this TCR beta chain showed up just a few times. Germline CDR1 MNHGY, CDR2 SAAAGT. Losses at the gene ends were 5 bases for V and 4 bases for J; bases not matched to a gene: 11. The CDR3 runs to 15 residues. This entry comes from a study of PD-L1 blockade in urothelial cancer. In the study overall: Patients had undergone 0 to 3 prior chemotherapy regimens. Tumor samples showed a median count of roughly 1,400 T cells.

Quantitative assessment of FFPE tumor DNA relied upon amplified housekeeping genes. Assay: immunoSEQ multiplex PCR; the TCRdb copy retains only in-frame clones and omits some. This sample has about 32,000 clones, with about a third found just once. The genes are TRBV6-8 and TRBJ2-7, with TRBD1 matching over 7 bases. The starting material was tumor tissue, obtained before atezolizumab (anti-PD-L1) treatment. The TCR comes from a man aged 60 to 75 with urothelial cancer. Written as DNA, the CDR3 is TGTGCCAGCAGTGATTCAGGGGGTAAGCGGTACGAGCAGTACTTC. Translation: CASSDSGGKRYEQYF.